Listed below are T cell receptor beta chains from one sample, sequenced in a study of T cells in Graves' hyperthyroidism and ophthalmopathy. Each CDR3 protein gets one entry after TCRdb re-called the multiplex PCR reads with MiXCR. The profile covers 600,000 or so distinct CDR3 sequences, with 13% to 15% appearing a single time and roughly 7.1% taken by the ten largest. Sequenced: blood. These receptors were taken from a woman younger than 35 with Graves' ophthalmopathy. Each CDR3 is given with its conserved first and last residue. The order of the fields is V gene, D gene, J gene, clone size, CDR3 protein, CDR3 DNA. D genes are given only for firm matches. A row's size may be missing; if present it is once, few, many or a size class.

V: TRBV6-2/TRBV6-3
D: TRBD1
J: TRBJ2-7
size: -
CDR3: CASTVSLGQASYEQYF
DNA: TGTGCCAGCACCGTGTCCTTAGGACAGGCCTCCTACGAGCAGTACTTC

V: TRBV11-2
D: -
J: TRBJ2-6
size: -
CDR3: CASWGRSLSSGANVLTF
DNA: TGTGCCAGCTGGGGGCGGTCCCTCAGCTCTGGGGCCAACGTCCTGACTTTC

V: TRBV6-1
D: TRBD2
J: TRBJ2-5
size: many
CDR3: CASSRLAGGGTQYF
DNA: TGTGCCAGCAGTAGACTAGCGGGTGGGGGGACCCAGTACTTC

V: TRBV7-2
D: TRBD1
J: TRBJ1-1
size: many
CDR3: CASSPRQGVNTEAFF
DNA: TGTGCCAGCAGCCCCCGACAGGGCGTGAACACTGAAGCTTTCTTT

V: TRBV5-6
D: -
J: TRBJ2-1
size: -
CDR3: CASSLGLFQENEQFF
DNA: TGTGCCAGCAGCTTGGGCCTATTTCAGGAAAATGAGCAGTTCTTC

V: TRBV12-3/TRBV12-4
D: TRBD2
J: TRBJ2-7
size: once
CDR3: CASSSKTLGLAGLEQYF
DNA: TGTGCCAGCAGTTCAAAAACCTTGGGACTAGCGGGCTTGGAGCAGTACTTC

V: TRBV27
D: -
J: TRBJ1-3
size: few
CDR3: CASSPQFSGNTIYF
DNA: TGTGCCAGCAGTCCCCAGTTCTCTGGAAACACCATATATTTT

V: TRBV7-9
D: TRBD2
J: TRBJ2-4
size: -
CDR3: CASSSRPSRGAGSGDIQYF
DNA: TGTGCCAGCAGCTCTAGGCCCTCCCGCGGAGCGGGATCCGGAGACATTCAGTACTTC

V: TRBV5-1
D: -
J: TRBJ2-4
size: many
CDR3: CASSHTSGGGKNIQYF
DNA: TGCGCCAGCAGCCACACCTCAGGTGGGGGCAAAAACATTCAGTACTTC

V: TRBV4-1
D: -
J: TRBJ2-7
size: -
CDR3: CASSQVGQSSYEQYF
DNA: TGCGCCAGCAGCCAAGTCGGACAGAGCTCCTACGAGCAGTACTTC

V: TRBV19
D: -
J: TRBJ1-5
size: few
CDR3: CASSIIGRTQPQHF
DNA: TGTGCCAGTAGTATAATCGGGAGAACCCAGCCCCAGCATTTT

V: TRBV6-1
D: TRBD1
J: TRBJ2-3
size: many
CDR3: CASSYEQGADTQYF
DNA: TGTGCCAGCAGTTATGAACAGGGGGCAGATACGCAGTATTTT

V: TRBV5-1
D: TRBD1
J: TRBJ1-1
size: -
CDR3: CASSYVDRVRNTEAFF
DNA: TGCGCCAGCAGCTATGTAGACAGGGTACGGAACACTGAAGCTTTCTTT

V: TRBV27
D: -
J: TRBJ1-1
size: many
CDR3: CASSLRARVRVNTEAFF
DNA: TGTGCCAGCAGTCTGAGAGCCAGGGTCCGTGTGAACACTGAAGCTTTCTTT

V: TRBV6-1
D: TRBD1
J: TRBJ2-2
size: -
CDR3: CASDLLGTGDTGELFF
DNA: TGTGCCAGCGACCTTCTCGGGACAGGGGACACCGGGGAGCTGTTTTTT

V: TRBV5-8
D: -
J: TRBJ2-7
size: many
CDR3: CASSDEIFYEQYF
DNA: TGTGCCAGCAGCGATGAGATTTTTTACGAGCAGTACTTC

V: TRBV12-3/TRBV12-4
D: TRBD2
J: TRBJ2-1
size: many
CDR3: CASSFGTSGKENEQFF
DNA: TGTGCCAGCAGCTTCGGGACTAGCGGGAAGGAAAATGAGCAGTTCTTC

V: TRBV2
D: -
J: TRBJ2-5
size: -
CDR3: CASSELRETQYF
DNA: TGTGCCAGCAGTGAATTGCGGGAGACCCAGTACTTC

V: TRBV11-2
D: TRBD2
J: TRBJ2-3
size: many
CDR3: CASSLLTLLASGRAPDTQYF
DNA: TGTGCCAGCAGCTTACTAACCCTATTAGCTAGCGGGAGGGCCCCAGATACGCAGTATTTT